These T cell receptor beta chains were read from a single sample in a study of blood T cell repertoires in COVID-19. Measured with immunoSEQ multiplex PCR; TCRdb has only the in-frame clones, and not every one. This table has 110,000 or so clones, over 75% appearing once. What was sequenced was peripheral blood. These receptors originate from a man aged 45-65 years with acute or convalescent COVID-19. CDR3s include the opening cysteine and the closing phenylalanine or tryptophan. The D gene is left open where the match is weak. The listing skips clone size in some rows; elsewhere it reads once, few, many or a size class.

abundance	d_gene	v_gene	j_gene	CDR3nt	CDR3aa
-	-	TRBV7-3	TRBJ2-5	TGTGCCAGCAGCCCTCGGAACCAGGGGACCCAGTACTTC	CASSPRNQGTQYF
-	-	TRBV24-1	TRBJ2-1	TGTGCCACCAGTGATTATAGACAGTTACAGTTCTTC	CATSDYRQLQFF
-	-	TRBV29-1	TRBJ2-3	TGCAGCGTTCACCCCTTGGCAGGTCCCACAGATACGCAGTATTTT	CSVHPLAGPTDTQYF
-	TRBD2	TRBV9	TRBJ2-7	TGTGCCAGCAGCCCGACTAGCGGGCGGACCTACGAGCAGTACTTC	CASSPTSGRTYEQYF
-	TRBD1	TRBV27	TRBJ1-6	TGTGCCAGCAGTTCACTTCTGACAGGGGTTAATTCACCCCTCCACTTT	CASSSLLTGVNSPLHF
-	TRBD2	TRBV7-9	TRBJ2-2	TGTGCCAGCAGCCGCGGACTAGCGGGAGGACGTACCGGGGAGCTGTTTTTT	CASSRGLAGGRTGELFF
-	TRBD2	TRBV19	TRBJ2-3	TGTGCCAGTAGTATAGACTCCGTGGGCCGTGCTAGCGGGAGGGCCGTGAGCACAGATACGCAGTATTTT	CASSIDSVGRASGRAVSTDTQYF
-	-	TRBV6-5	TRBJ2-7	TGTGCCAGCAGTAGGACTATCCCGGAGGGGATCGAGCAGTACTTC	CASSRTIPEGIEQYF
-	-	TRBV6-5	TRBJ2-7	TGTGCCAGCAGCCTTCTTGGCGACAGACACTACGAGCAGTACTTC	CASSLLGDRHYEQYF
-	-	TRBV5-1	TRBJ2-1	TGCGCCAGCAGTTACCCGGGAAGCTCCTACAATGAGCAGTTCTTC	CASSYPGSSYNEQFF
-	-	TRBV7-3	TRBJ2-4	TGTGCCAGCAGCCTCGAGGCAGGGTCTCTAGCCAAAAACATTCAGTACTTC	CASSLEAGSLAKNIQYF
-	-	TRBV28	TRBJ1-2	TGTGCCAGCAGCCCGAGATTCTATGGCTACACCTTC	CASSPRFYGYTF
-	TRBD2	TRBV28	TRBJ2-1	TGTGCCAGCAGTACTGGGACTAGCTCCTACAATGAGCAGTTCTTC	CASSTGTSSYNEQFF
-	TRBD2	TRBV5-4	TRBJ2-7	TGTGCCAGCAGCACCGGGACTAGTCCGTATGAGCAGTACTTC	CASSTGTSPYEQYF
-	-	TRBV7-3	TRBJ2-5	TGTGCCAGCAGCCTCGGGTTAAGGGAGACCCAGTACTTC	CASSLGLRETQYF
-	TRBD1	TRBV12-3/TRBV12-4	TRBJ1-5	TGTGCCAGCAGTGGACAGGGAAATCAGCCCCAGCATTTT	CASSGQGNQPQHF
-	TRBD2	TRBV10-3	TRBJ2-7	TGTGCCATCAGTGAGTCCCCGGGGGGGATCGACGAGCAGTACTTC	CAISESPGGIDEQYF
-	-	TRBV3-1/TRBV3-2	TRBJ1-5	TGTGCCAGCAGCTTCCGCGCGGTTAATCAGCCCCAGCATTTT	CASSFRAVNQPQHF
once	TRBD1	TRBV3-1/TRBV3-2	TRBJ1-2	TGTGCCAGCAGCCCGACAGGGTTTGGCTATGGCTACACCTTC	CASSPTGFGYGYTF
-	TRBD1	TRBV2	TRBJ2-5	TGTGCCAGCAGTACCAGACCCCAGGGGGCCCAGTACTTC	CASSTRPQGAQYF
few	-	TRBV10-1	TRBJ2-7	TGCGCCAGCAGTGAGTATCGGGGGAGCTCCTACGAGCAGTACTTC	CASSEYRGSSYEQYF
-	TRBD1	TRBV7-6	TRBJ1-6	TGTGCCAGCAGCAATAGTGGAGGGGGCGGCAATTCACCCCTCCACTTT	CASSNSGGGGNSPLHF
-	-	TRBV10-2	TRBJ1-5	TGCGCCAGCAGTGACGACAGTAATCAGCCCCAGCATTTT	CASSDDSNQPQHF
-	TRBD2	TRBV29-1	TRBJ2-3	TGCAGCGTTGTAGCGGGGGGTAGCACAGATACGCAGTATTTT	CSVVAGGSTDTQYF
-	-	TRBV4-1	TRBJ1-3	TGCGCCAGCAGCCAAGATTCGGTTGGGGGCCTGGGAAACACCATATATTTT	CASSQDSVGGLGNTIYF
once	TRBD1	TRBV7-9	TRBJ2-1	TGTGCCAGCAGCCTCCCCGGGACAGGGGGCCCTCGGGAGCAGTTCTTC	CASSLPGTGGPREQFF
-	-	TRBV6-1	TRBJ1-6	TGTGCCAGCAGTGAAGCGGTGGCCCCGGGTCATTCACCCCTCCACTTT	CASSEAVAPGHSPLHF
-	-	TRBV11-3	TRBJ2-7	TGTGCCAGCAGCGCACCCTACAGGGTATACTCCTACGAGCAGTACTTC	CASSAPYRVYSYEQYF
-	-	TRBV5-1	TRBJ2-3	TGCGCCAGCAGCCCGGGACAAGGGGCAGATACGCAGTATTTT	CASSPGQGADTQYF
-	TRBD1	TRBV24-1	TRBJ1-5	TGTGCCACCAGTGACCCGGGACAGGGGGCCTATCAGCCCCAGCATTTT	CATSDPGQGAYQPQHF
once	-	TRBV29-1	TRBJ2-7	TGCAGCGTTGAGGCAGGGCTTCGGGAGCAGTACTTC	CSVEAGLREQYF
-	TRBD1	TRBV6-5	TRBJ2-7	TGTGCCAGCAGCCTCGGGACAGCAGCCTACGAGCAGTACTTC	CASSLGTAAYEQYF
-	-	TRBV13	TRBJ2-7	TGTGCCAGCAGCTCGGCCGGGACTCCCGTCTACGAGCAGTACTTC	CASSSAGTPVYEQYF
-	-	TRBV7-6	TRBJ2-7	TGTGCCAGCAGCTTGGCCGGGAGCTCCTACGAGCAGTACTTC	CASSLAGSSYEQYF
once	-	TRBV2	TRBJ2-5	TGTGCCAGCACCCTGACTGGAGAGACCCAGTACTTC	CASTLTGETQYF
few	-	TRBV19	TRBJ1-2	TGTGCCAGTACCCAGGCAGGTGCGAGCAACTATGGCTACACCTTC	CASTQAGASNYGYTF
-	-	TRBV3-1/TRBV3-2	TRBJ1-2	TGTGCCAGCAGCCAGGACTGGGGATTACGAGGCGACTATGGCTACACCTTC	CASSQDWGLRGDYGYTF
few	TRBD1	TRBV2	TRBJ1-5	TGTGCCAGCACCCGGGACAGCAATAATCAGCCCCAGCATTTT	CASTRDSNNQPQHF
-	TRBD1	TRBV7-8	TRBJ2-7	TGTGCCAGCAGCTATCTAGGGGGACAGGGAGCCTACGAGCAGTACTTC	CASSYLGGQGAYEQYF
-	TRBD1	TRBV28	TRBJ1-3	TGTGCCAGCAGTCCTCCCGGGACAGGGTACGGAAACACCATATATTTT	CASSPPGTGYGNTIYF
-	-	TRBV12-3/TRBV12-4	TRBJ1-1	TGTGCCAGCACCCTCAACACTGAAGCTTTCTTT	CASTLNTEAFF